The entry that follows covers one T cell receptor beta chain sequence. This CDR3 has 13 residues. CDR1 GTSNPN and CDR2 SVGIG come from the germline V gene (reference sequence). V was shortened by 4 bases and J by 5 bases, with 14 bases between the two germline ends. The sample is drawn from a study of cytomegalovirus exposure and HLA in healthy donors. The PCR contained 60 Vbeta and 13 Jbeta primers. The assay was immunoSEQ multiplex PCR, and TCRdb's table has in-frame clones only and misses some. This sample carries about 210,000 clones, more than 75% of them seen once, and the ten largest clones take roughly 15%.

This sequence was found in a woman aged 25-40 years in good health and CMV-seropositive. V usage is TRBV30 and J usage is TRBJ2-5, with unresolved D. Sequencing was done on a sample of PBMCs. The DNA for the CDR3 is TGTGCCTGGACCCGTTTTGCGAGGGAGACCCAGTACTTC. This encodes CAWTRFARETQYF.